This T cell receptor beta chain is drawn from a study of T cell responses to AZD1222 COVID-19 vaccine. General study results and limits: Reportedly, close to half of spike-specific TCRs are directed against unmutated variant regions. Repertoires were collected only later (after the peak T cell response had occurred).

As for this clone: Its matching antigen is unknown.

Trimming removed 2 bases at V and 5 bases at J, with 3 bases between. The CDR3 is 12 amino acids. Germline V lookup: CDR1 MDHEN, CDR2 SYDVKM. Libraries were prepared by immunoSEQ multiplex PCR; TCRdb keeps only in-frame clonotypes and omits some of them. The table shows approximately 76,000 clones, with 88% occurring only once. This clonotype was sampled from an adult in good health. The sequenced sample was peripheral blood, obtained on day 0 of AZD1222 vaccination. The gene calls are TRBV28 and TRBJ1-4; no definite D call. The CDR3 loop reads CASSLANEKLFF. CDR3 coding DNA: TGTGCCAGCAGTTTAGCGAATGAAAAACTGTTTTTT.